These 32 T cell receptor beta chains were all obtained from the same sample, sequenced in a study of CD8 T cells in Susac syndrome. Roughly 0.45 to 1 ug RNA was reverse transcribed with random hexamers. Using its own MiXCR run on the immunoSEQ multiplex PCR reads, TCRdb lists one record per CDR3 protein. The repertoire includes 120,000 to 150,000 distinct CDR3 sequences, roughly 96% of them detected once, and over 0.095% sits in the top ten. The sequencing input was CD4+ T cells from PBMCs. These receptor sequences come from a human donor with multiple sclerosis.

The chain is built from TRBV6-5 and TRBJ2-7, with 8 bases aligning to TRBD1. The CDR3 runs to 17 residues. Per germline, CDR1 MNHEY and CDR2 SVGAGI. The trim removed 2 bases at V and 5 bases at J, leaving 14 bases unmatched. The CDR3 sequence is CASSYLTGVLRVDEQYF. CDR3 DNA sequence: TGTGCCAGCAGTTACCTGACAGGGGTACTTCGGGTTGACGAGCAGTACTTC.

The J gene is TRBJ1-2, the V gene TRBV7-2; a weak D match, TRBD1 (5 bases). CDR3 length equals 15 residues. Germline-derived CDR1 and CDR2 are SGHTA and FQGNSA. Between the trimmed V and J ends, which lost 0 bases and 2 bases, there was a span of 10 bases. Here the CDR3 DNA reads TGTGCCAGCAGCTTAGCCAGGGTGGAGAACTATGGCTACACCTTC. It yields the protein CASSLARVENYGYTF.

The chain has TRBV7-9 and TRBJ1-2, with D unresolved. CDR3 length equals 16 residues. Germline V CDR1 and CDR2: SEHNR, FQNEAQ (reference sequence). The germline V and J ends were trimmed by 5 bases and 4 bases, with 20 bases remaining between them. The DNA of the CDR3 is TGTGCCAGCAGCAGACCCACAGCAGTCGGTCTCTATGGCTACACCTTC. Translating gives CASSRPTAVGLYGYTF. The full variable domain, completed using reference TRBV7-9 and TRBJ1-2, is DTGVSQNPRHKITKRGQNVTFRCDPISEHNRLYWYRQTLGQGPEFLTYFQNEAQLEKSRLLSDRFSAERPKGSFSTLEIQRTEQGDSAMYLCASSRPTAVGLYGYTFGSGTRLTVV.

This rearrangement joins TRBV13 to TRBJ2-2, with D possibly being TRBD2 (6 bases). CDR1 is PRHDT and CDR2 is FYEKMQ in the germline V gene (reference sequence). There are 15 residues in the CDR3. Trimming cost V 4 bases and J 3 bases, with 12 bases left between them. The CDR3 DNA is TGTGCCAGCAGCTCGCGGGGTCCATACACCGGGGAGCTGTTTTTT. It yields the protein CASSSRGPYTGELFF.

J is TRBJ1-2 and V is TRBV20-1, with D perhaps TRBD1 (5 bases). Germline V gives CDR1 DFQATT, CDR2 SNEGSKA (reference sequence). Trimming removed 3 bases from V and 4 bases from J, with 15 bases in between. The CDR3 length is 14 residues. The CDR3 bases are TGCAGTGCTAGGACCAGGGTCATTAGCTATGGCTACACCTTC. Its protein product is CSARTRVISYGYTF.

The chain combines TRBV29-1 with TRBJ2-5; the D gene is possibly TRBD2 (5 bases). Germline V CDR1 and CDR2: SQVTM, ANQGSEA. V shed 5 bases and J shed 0 bases, with 13 bases lying between them. CDR3 length: 14 residues. The CDR3 spells CSVRRIANQETQYF. CDR3 DNA sequence: TGCAGCGTTCGACGCATAGCGAACCAAGAGACCCAGTACTTC.

The chain couples TRBV29-1 to TRBJ2-7, with 9 positions matching TRBD2. The length of the CDR3 is 14 residues. V shed 6 bases, J shed 6 bases, and the junction held 12 bases outside the gene matches. Germline assignment: CDR1 SQVTM and CDR2 ANQGSEA. This CDR3 reads CSVKNAGLASEQYF. CDR3 bases: TGCAGCGTAAAAAATGCTGGACTAGCGAGCGAGCAGTACTTC.

The V call is TRBV29-1, the J call TRBJ2-5, with TRBD2 identical over 10 bases. The CDR3 is 16 amino acids. The J segment lost 3 bases and the V segment lost 3 bases, leaving 10 bases of the junction unmatched. Germline CDR1 and CDR2: SQVTM and ANQGSEA. The chain's CDR3 is CSVDSSGSEGKETQYF. The DNA for the CDR3 is TGCAGCGTTGACTCTAGCGGGAGTGAAGGAAAAGAGACCCAGTACTTC.

This chain uses TRBV27 with TRBJ1-1, with TRBD1 identical over 8 bases. Losses at the gene ends were 5 bases for V and 5 bases for J; bases not matched to a gene: 10. This CDR3 has 15 residues. The V gene's germline CDR1 is MNHEY and CDR2 SMNVEV (reference sequence). The CDR3 DNA reads TGTGCCAGCAGTGCCCGGACAGGGAGAAGGACTGAAGCTTTCTTT. Translation: CASSARTGRRTEAFF.

The J gene is TRBJ2-5, the V gene TRBV6-1; D ambiguous. Between the trimmed V and J ends, which lost 3 bases and 4 bases, there was a span of 12 bases. This CDR3 is built from 14 residues. Germline loops: CDR1 MNHNS, CDR2 SASEGT. CDR3 sequence reads: CASSDYGRAETQYF. CDR3 in DNA: TGTGCCAGCAGTGATTATGGAAGGGCAGAGACCCAGTACTTC.

The chain is built from TRBV9 and TRBJ1-2; a weak D match, TRBD1 (5 bases). Germline lookup yields CDR1 SGDLS and CDR2 YYNGEE. This CDR3 contains 14 residues. V was cut by 3 bases and J by 3 bases, with 12 bases left in between. The chain's CDR3 is CASSETAWDYGYTF. The CDR3 DNA reads as TGTGCCAGCAGCGAGACAGCCTGGGACTATGGCTACACCTTC.

This clonotype has only a few counts. V is TRBV3-1 and J is TRBJ2-4, with 7 bases lining up with TRBD2. Germline CDR1 reads LGHDT; CDR2 reads YNNKEL (reference sequence). The CDR3 has 18 residues. With 0 bases clipped from V and 0 bases from J, the junction kept 8 bases outside the gene matches. CDR3 DNA sequence: TGTGCCAGCAGCCAAGATATCCTGAGCGGGATAGCCAAAAACATTCAGTACTTC. This codes for CASSQDILSGIAKNIQYF.

This clonotype was detected only once. V and J are TRBV30 and TRBJ1-2; D might be TRBD1 (5 bases). V was pared by 4 bases and J by 7 bases, with 10 bases between. This CDR3 spans 11 amino acids. CDR1 and CDR2 (germline): GTSNPN, SVGIG (reference sequence). The CDR3 loop is CAWTPGFGYTF. In DNA form, the CDR3 reads TGTGCCTGGACCCCAGGGTTTGGCTACACCTTC.

The rearrangement joins TRBV29-1 to TRBJ2-3, with 12 bases lining up with TRBD2. Losses at the gene ends were 1 base for V and 1 base for J; bases not matched to a gene: 12. In germline, CDR1 is SQVTM, CDR2 ANQGSEA. This CDR3 has 19 residues. The CDR3 here is CSVEAYLAGGRMGTDTQYF. The DNA of the CDR3 is TGCAGCGTTGAAGCCTATCTAGCGGGGGGGCGAATGGGCACAGATACGCAGTATTTT.

This chain joins TRBV19 and TRBJ2-7; no clear D. Germline values: CDR1 LNHDA, CDR2 SQIVND (reference sequence). V was trimmed by 6 bases and J by 1 base, leaving 16 bases between them. This CDR3 comprises 15 residues. CDR3 sequence reads: CASSFSGHISYEQYF. The CDR3 nucleotides read TGTGCCAGTAGCTTTTCCGGTCACATTTCCTACGAGCAGTACTTC.

V usage is TRBV24-1 and J usage is TRBJ1-3; weak D call: TRBD1 (5 bases). Per germline, CDR1 KGHDR and CDR2 SFDVKD. This CDR3 is built from 14 residues. The V end lost 5 bases, the J end lost 1 base, and 8 bases lay between the germline ends. The DNA of the CDR3 is TGTGCCACCAGTGCCGCAGGGTCTGGAAACACCATATATTTT. Translating it yields CATSAAGSGNTIYF.

This chain uses TRBV20-1 with TRBJ2-3, with TRBD2 identical over 10 bases. The CDR3 has 16 amino acids. Germline V gives CDR1 DFQATT, CDR2 SNEGSKA (reference sequence). The J segment lost 2 bases and the V segment lost 4 bases, leaving 9 bases of the junction unmatched. The CDR3 loop reads CSANILAGGNTDTQYF. CDR3 nucleotide sequence: TGCAGTGCTAACATCTTAGCGGGAGGAAACACAGATACGCAGTATTTT.

V is TRBV28 and J is TRBJ2-3; D is possibly TRBD2 (6 bases). V was shortened by 6 bases and J by 0 bases, with 13 bases between the two germline ends. CDR1 MDHEN and CDR2 SYDVKM come from the germline V gene. CDR3 length equals 15 residues. The CDR3 here is CASRGSGTSTDTQYF. The CDR3 DNA follows: TGTGCCAGCAGGGGGTCCGGGACTAGCACAGATACGCAGTATTTT.

This chain uses TRBV28 with TRBJ2-5, with 10 bases lining up with TRBD1. Germline-derived CDR1 and CDR2 are MDHEN and SYDVKM. The CDR3 has 14 residues. The V segment lost 8 bases and the J segment 3 bases; nucleotides outside the gene matches: 6. CDR3 bases: TGTGCCAGCCCACGACAGGGGGCGAAAGAGACCCAGTACTTC. Protein sequence: CASPRQGAKETQYF.

V gene TRBV4-1 combines with J gene TRBJ2-4; maybe TRBD2 (6 bases). Germline V gene lookup returns CDR1 MGHRA and CDR2 YSYEKL. The CDR3 consists of 15 residues. V gave up 2 bases and J gave up 0 bases, with 8 bases separating them. The CDR3 bases are TGCGCCAGCAGCCAAACGGGACTAGCCAAAAACATTCAGTACTTC. This sequence encodes CASSQTGLAKNIQYF.

The chain uses TRBV29-1 and TRBJ1-1; a possible D gene is TRBD1 (5 bases). CDR1 and CDR2 from the germline V gene are SQVTM and ANQGSEA. The CDR3 has 14 residues. V dropped 5 bases and J dropped 2 bases, with 15 bases sitting between them. The CDR3 here is CSVSTGGYNTEAFF. In nucleotides, the CDR3 is TGCAGCGTTTCTACAGGCGGCTACAACACTGAAGCTTTCTTT.

V gene TRBV20-1 combines with J gene TRBJ1-2; D is uncertain. Germline V gene data show CDR1 as DFQATT and CDR2 as SNEGSKA (reference sequence). The CDR3 sequence is 13 residues long. The V end lost 5 bases, the J end lost 8 bases, and 18 bases lay between the germline ends. The CDR3: CSAPARGSRGYTF. In DNA form, the CDR3 reads TGCAGTGCTCCGGCCCGGGGATCTAGGGGCTACACCTTC.

This sequence joins TRBV28 and TRBJ1-1, with a possible D match to TRBD1 (5 bases). This CDR3 comprises 14 residues. V was cut by 6 bases and J by 0 bases, with 11 bases left in between. Looked up from germline, CDR1 is MDHEN and CDR2 is SYDVKM. This CDR3 reads CASSIDSMNTEAFF. DNA for the CDR3: TGTGCCAGCAGCATCGACAGCATGAACACTGAAGCTTTCTTT.

The chain carries TRBV5-1 and TRBJ2-7; 7 nucleotides align to TRBD1. The germline V gene encodes CDR1 SGHRS and CDR2 YFSETQ. The CDR3 totals 12 residues. V was clipped by 3 bases and J by 3 bases; unmatched bases: 0. DNA of the CDR3: TGCGCCAGCAGCTGGGACAGCTACGAGCAGTACTTC. It specifies CASSWDSYEQYF.

For the CDR3, the DNA is TGTGCCTGGACCACCCGCGAGACCCAGTACTTC. Encoded protein: CAWTTRETQYF. The gene calls are TRBV30 and TRBJ2-5; D gene ambiguous. Germline-derived CDR1 and CDR2 are GTSNPN and SVGIG (reference sequence). CDR3 length equals 11 residues. V lost 4 bases and J 5 bases, leaving 8 bases between the germline ends.

The V call is TRBV19, the J call TRBJ2-7; 8 nucleotides align to TRBD2. V shed 5 bases, J shed 6 bases, and the junction held 9 bases outside the gene matches. The CDR3 totals 14 residues. From germline, CDR1 is LNHDA and CDR2 SQIVND (reference sequence). The CDR3 DNA follows: TGTGCCAGTAGTGCCACGGGACTAGTCTCCGAGCAGTACTTC. Its protein product is CASSATGLVSEQYF.

This sequence joins TRBV7-2 and TRBJ1-2; D uncertain. CDR1 and CDR2 (germline): SGHTA, FQGNSA. This CDR3 is 15 amino acids long. The V gene lost 0 bases and the J gene lost 8 bases, with 16 bases spanning the gap. The CDR3 is CASSLAKAVQQGYTF. As DNA, the CDR3 is TGTGCCAGCAGCTTAGCAAAGGCAGTTCAGCAGGGCTACACCTTC.

J is TRBJ1-4 and V is TRBV14; weak D call: TRBD1 (5 bases). CDR3 length: 12 residues. Trimming cost V 3 bases and J 8 bases, with 7 bases left between them. CDR1 and CDR2 from the germline V gene are SGHDN and FVKESK. The CDR3 loop reads CASSHNREKLFF. The CDR3 DNA is TGTGCCAGCAGCCACAACAGGGAAAAACTGTTTTTT.

This rearrangement joins TRBV3-1 to TRBJ2-7, with 7 bases matching TRBD1. The CDR3 spans 14 residues. CDR1 is LGHDT and CDR2 is YNNKEL in the germline V gene (reference sequence). The V and J ends lost 4 bases and 6 bases, in that order; junction bases with no gene match: 9. The CDR3 spells CASSRNDRVGEQYF. The DNA of the CDR3 is TGTGCCAGCAGCCGCAACGACAGGGTGGGCGAGCAGTACTTC.

The gene calls are TRBV27 and TRBJ2-5, with D perhaps TRBD2 (5 bases). The CDR3 extends over 13 amino acids. Between the trimmed V and J ends, which lost 3 bases and 5 bases, there was a span of 10 bases. CDR1 and CDR2 (germline): MNHEY, SMNVEV (reference sequence). CDR3 in amino acids: CASSFVSGETQYF. The CDR3 DNA reads as TGTGCCAGCAGTTTTGTGTCGGGGGAGACCCAGTACTTC.

The chain is built from TRBV5-1 and TRBJ2-7; no firm D call. V shed 0 bases and J shed 0 bases, with 7 bases lying between them. Germline loops: CDR1 SGHRS, CDR2 YFSETQ. The CDR3 covers 14 residues. The CDR3 loop reads CASSLGRNSYEQYF. The CDR3 nucleotides are TGCGCCAGCAGCTTGGGGCGAAACTCCTACGAGCAGTACTTC.

This rearrangement joins TRBV9 to TRBJ2-3; 8 bases map to TRBD2. The V and J ends lost 3 bases and 2 bases, in that order; junction bases with no gene match: 8. Germline CDR1 SGDLS, CDR2 YYNGEE. The CDR3 is 16 amino acids. As DNA, the CDR3 is TGTGCCAGCAGCGCCAAACTAGCGGACCCCACAGATACGCAGTATTTT. This codes for CASSAKLADPTDTQYF.